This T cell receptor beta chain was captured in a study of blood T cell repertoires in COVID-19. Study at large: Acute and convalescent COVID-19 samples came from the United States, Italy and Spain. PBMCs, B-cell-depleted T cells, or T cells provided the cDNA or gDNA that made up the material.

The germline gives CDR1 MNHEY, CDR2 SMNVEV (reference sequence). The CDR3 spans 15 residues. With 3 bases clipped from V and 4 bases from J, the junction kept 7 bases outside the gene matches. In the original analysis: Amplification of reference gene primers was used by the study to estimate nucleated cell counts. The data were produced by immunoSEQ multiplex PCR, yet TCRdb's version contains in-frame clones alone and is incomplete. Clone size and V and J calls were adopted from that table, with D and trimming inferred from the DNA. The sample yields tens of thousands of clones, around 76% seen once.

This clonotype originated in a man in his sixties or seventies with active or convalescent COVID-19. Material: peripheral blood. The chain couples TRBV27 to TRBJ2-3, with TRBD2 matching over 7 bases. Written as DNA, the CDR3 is TGTGCCAGCAGTTTCTTGCCTAGCGGAGCAGATACGCAGTATTTT. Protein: CASSFLPSGADTQYF.